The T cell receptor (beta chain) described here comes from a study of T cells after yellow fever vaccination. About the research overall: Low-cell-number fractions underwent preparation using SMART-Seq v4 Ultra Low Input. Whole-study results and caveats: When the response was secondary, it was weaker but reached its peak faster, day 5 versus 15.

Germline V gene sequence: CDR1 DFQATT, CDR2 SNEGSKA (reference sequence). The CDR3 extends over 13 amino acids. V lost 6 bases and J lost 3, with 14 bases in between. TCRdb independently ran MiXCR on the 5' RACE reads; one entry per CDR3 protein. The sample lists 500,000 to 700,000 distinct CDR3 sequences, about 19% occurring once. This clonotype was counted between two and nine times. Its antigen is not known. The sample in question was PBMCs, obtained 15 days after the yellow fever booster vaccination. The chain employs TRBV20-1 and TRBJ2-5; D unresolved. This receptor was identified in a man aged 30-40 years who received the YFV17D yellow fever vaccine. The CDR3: CSAPGPQKETQYF. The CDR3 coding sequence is TGCAGTGCCCCCGGGCCGCAGAAAGAGACCCAGTACTTC.